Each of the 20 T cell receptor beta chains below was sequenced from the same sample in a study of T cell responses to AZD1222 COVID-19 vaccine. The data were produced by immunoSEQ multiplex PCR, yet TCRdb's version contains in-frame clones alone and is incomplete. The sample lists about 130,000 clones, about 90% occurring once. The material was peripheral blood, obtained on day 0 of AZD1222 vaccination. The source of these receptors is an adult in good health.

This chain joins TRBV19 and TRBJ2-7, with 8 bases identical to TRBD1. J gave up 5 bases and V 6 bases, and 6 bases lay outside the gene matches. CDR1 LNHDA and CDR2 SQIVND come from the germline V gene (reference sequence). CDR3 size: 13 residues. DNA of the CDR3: TGTGCCAGTAGGAGAAGACAGGGGAACGAGCAGTACTTC. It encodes CASRRRQGNEQYF.

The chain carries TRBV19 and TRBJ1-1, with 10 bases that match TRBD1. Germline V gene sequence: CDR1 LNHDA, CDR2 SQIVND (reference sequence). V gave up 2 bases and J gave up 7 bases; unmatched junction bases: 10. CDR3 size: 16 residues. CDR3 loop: CASSIMTGGRRNEAFF. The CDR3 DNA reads TGTGCCAGTAGTATAATGACAGGGGGCAGACGGAATGAAGCTTTCTTT. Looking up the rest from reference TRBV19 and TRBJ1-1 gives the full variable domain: DGGITQSPKYLFRKEGQNVTLSCEQNLNHDAMYWYRQDPGQGLRLIYYSQIVNDFQKGDIAEGYSVSREKKESFPLTVTSAQKNPTAFYLCASSIMTGGRRNEAFFGQGTRLTVV.

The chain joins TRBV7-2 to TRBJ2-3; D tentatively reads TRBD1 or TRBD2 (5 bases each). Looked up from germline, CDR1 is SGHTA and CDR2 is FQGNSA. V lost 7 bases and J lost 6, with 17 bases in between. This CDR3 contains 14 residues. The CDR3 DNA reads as TGTGCCAGCATGCCGGGACCACGGAGGGATACGCAGTATTTT. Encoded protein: CASMPGPRRDTQYF.

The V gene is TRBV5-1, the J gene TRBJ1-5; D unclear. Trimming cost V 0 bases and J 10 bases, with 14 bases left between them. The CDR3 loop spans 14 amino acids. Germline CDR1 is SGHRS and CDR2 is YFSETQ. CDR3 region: CASSLEGGISPQHF. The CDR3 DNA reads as TGCGCCAGCAGCTTGGAGGGCGGAATCAGCCCCCAGCATTTT.

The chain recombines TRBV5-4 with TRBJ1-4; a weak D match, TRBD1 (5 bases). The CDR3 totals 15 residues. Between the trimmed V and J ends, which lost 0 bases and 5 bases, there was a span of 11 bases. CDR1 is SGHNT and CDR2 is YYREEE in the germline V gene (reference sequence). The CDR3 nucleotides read TGTGCCAGCAGCTTGGCGGGGGGGGGAAATGAAAAACTGTTTTTT. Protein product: CASSLAGGGNEKLFF.

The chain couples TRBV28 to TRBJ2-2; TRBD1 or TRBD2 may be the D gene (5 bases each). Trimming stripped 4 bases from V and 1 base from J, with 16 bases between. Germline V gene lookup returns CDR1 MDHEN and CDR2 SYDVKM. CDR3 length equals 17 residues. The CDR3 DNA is TGTGCCAGCAGTTCGGTCCCAGGGACGGGGAACACCGGGGAGCTGTTTTTT. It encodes CASSSVPGTGNTGELFF.

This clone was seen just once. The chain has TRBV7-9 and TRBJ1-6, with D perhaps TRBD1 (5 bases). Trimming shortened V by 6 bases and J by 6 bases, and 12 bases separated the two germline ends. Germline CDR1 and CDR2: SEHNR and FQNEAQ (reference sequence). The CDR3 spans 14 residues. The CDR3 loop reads CASRAEGTNSPLHF. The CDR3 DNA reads TGTGCCAGCAGGGCGGAGGGGACTAATTCACCCCTCCACTTT.

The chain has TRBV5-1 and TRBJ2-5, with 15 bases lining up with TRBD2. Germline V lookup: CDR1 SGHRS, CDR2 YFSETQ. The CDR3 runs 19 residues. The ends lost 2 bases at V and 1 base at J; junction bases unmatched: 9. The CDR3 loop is CASSFGRTSGGEIQETQYF. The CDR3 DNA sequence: TGCGCCAGCAGCTTCGGGAGGACTAGCGGGGGGGAAATCCAAGAGACCCAGTACTTC.

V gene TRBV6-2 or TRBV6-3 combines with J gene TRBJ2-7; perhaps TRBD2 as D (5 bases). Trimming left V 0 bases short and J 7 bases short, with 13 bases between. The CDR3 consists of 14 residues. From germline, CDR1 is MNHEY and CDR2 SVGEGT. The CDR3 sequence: CASSYSTGSGEQYF. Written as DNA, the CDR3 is TGTGCCAGCAGTTACTCGACGGGGTCTGGGGAGCAGTACTTC.

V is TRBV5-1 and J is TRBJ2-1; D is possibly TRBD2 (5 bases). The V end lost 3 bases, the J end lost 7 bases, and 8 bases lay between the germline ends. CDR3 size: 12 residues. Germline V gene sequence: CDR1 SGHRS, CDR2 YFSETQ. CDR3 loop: CASSYVANEQFF. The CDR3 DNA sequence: TGCGCCAGCAGCTACGTAGCGAATGAGCAGTTCTTC.

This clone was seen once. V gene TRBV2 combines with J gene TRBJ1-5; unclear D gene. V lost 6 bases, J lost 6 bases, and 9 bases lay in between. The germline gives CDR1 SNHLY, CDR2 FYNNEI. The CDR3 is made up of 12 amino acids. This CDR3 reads CASSLGPQPQHF. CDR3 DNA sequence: TGTGCCAGCAGCCTTGGTCCTCAGCCCCAGCATTTT.

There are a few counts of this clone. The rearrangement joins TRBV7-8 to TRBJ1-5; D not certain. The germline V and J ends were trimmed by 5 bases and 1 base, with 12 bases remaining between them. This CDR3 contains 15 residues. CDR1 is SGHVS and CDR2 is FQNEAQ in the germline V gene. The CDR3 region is CASSRLTQSNQPQHF. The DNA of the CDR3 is TGTGCCAGCAGCCGGCTCACACAAAGCAATCAGCCCCAGCATTTT.

CDR3 in DNA: TGCGCCAGCAGCCAAGATTCCGGGCCTAATGAAAAACTGTTTTTT. This codes for CASSQDSGPNEKLFF. The V and J genes are TRBV4-1 and TRBJ1-4; no clear D. CDR3 length equals 15 residues. Trimming pared 0 bases from V and 3 bases from J, leaving 8 bases between. Germline assignment: CDR1 MGHRA and CDR2 YSYEKL.

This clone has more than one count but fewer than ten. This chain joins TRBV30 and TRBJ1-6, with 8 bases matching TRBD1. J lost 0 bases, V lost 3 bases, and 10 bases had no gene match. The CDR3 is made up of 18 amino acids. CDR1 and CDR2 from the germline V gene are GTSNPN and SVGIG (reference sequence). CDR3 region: CAWRGTGGWSSYNSPLHF. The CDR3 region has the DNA TGTGCCTGGAGAGGTACAGGGGGTTGGAGCTCCTATAATTCACCCCTCCACTTT.

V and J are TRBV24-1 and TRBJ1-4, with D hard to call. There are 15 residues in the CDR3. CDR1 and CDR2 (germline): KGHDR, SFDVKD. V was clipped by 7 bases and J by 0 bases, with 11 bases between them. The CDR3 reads CATRACHATNEKLFF. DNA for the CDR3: TGTGCCACCAGGGCGTGTCATGCAACTAATGAAAAACTGTTTTTT.

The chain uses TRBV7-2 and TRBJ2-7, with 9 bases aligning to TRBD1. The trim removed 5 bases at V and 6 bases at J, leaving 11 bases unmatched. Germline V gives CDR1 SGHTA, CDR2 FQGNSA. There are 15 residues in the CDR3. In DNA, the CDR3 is TGTGCCAGCAGCGGGGGGACAGGGTTAAGCCTCGAGCAGTACTTC. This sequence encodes CASSGGTGLSLEQYF.

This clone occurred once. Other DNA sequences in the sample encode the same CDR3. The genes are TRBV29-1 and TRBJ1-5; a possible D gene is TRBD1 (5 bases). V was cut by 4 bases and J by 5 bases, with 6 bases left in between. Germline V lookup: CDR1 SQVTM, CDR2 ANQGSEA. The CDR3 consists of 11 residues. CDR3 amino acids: CSVGGDQPQHF. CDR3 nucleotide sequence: TGCAGCGTTGGGGGGGATCAGCCCCAGCATTTT.

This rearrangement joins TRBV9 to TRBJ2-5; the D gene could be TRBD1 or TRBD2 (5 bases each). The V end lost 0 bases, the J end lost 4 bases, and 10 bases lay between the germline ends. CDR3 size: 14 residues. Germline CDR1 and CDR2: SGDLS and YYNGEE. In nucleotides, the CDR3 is TGTGCCAGCAGCGTAGCTACGAGGGGAGAGACCCAGTACTTC. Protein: CASSVATRGETQYF.

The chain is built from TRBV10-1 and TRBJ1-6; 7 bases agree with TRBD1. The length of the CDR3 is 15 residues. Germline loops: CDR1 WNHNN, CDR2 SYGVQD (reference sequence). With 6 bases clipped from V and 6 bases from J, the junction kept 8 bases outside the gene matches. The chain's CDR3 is CASRPGTDTNSPLHF. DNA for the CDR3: TGCGCCAGCAGGCCGGGGACAGACACTAATTCACCCCTCCACTTT.

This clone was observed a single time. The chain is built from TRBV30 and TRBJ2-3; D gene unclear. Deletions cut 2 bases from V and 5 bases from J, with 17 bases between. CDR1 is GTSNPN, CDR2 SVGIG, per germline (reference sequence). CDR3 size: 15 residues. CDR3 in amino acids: CAWSRSRVKGDTQYF. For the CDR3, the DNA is TGTGCCTGGAGTCGTTCACGGGTCAAGGGAGATACGCAGTATTTT.